A single sample gave rise to the 28 T cell receptor beta chains below, sequenced in a study of blood T cell repertoires in COVID-19. Sequenced by immunoSEQ multiplex PCR; TCRdb stores in-frame clones only, minus some. The sample includes approximately 150,000 clones, roughly four fifths of them seen just once. What was sequenced was PBMCs or T cells enriched from blood (not recorded which). Receptors originate from a woman aged 45-60 years with acute COVID-19.

The chain links TRBV2 to TRBJ1-4, with D maybe TRBD1 (6 bases). There are 14 residues in the CDR3. Germline CDR1 reads SNHLY; CDR2 reads FYNNEI. V lost 11 bases, J lost 3 bases, and 16 bases lay in between. The CDR3 sequence: CAVRGGAANEKLFF. The CDR3 nucleotides are TGTGCCGTTCGTGGGGGGGCAGCTAATGAAAAACTGTTTTTT.

V and J are TRBV7-3 and TRBJ1-1, with unresolved D. The CDR3 length is 13 residues. In germline, CDR1 is SGHTA, CDR2 FQGTGA. Trimming stripped 5 bases from V and 0 bases from J, with 7 bases between. The CDR3 spells CASSQQLNTEAFF. Here the CDR3 DNA reads TGTGCCAGCAGCCAACAGCTGAACACTGAAGCTTTCTTT. The whole variable domain, filled in from reference TRBV7-3 and TRBJ1-1, reads GAGVSQTPSNKVTEKGKYVELRCDPISGHTALYWYRQSLGQGPEFLIYFQGTGAADDSGLPNDRFFAVRPEGSVSTLKIQRTERGDSAVYLCASSQQLNTEAFFGQGTRLTVV.

The V and J genes are TRBV19 and TRBJ1-6, with 7 bases fitting TRBD1. V gave up 6 bases and J gave up 4 bases; unmatched junction bases: 3. CDR1 is LNHDA and CDR2 is SQIVND in the germline V gene (reference sequence). The CDR3 consists of 14 residues. The CDR3 region has the DNA TGTGCCAGTAGAGGGACAGAATATAATTCACCCCTCCACTTT. As protein: CASRGTEYNSPLHF.

The table lists this clone with a count of one. V and J are TRBV7-6 and TRBJ2-3; 9 bases are a match to TRBD2. Trimming took 4 bases from V and 2 from J; bases not matched to a gene: 7. The germline gives CDR1 SGHVS, CDR2 FNYEAQ. The CDR3 length is 16 residues. The CDR3, as DNA: TGTGCCAGCAGCTCTAGTTCTAGCGGGAACACAGATACGCAGTATTTT. This codes for CASSSSSSGNTDTQYF.

This clone was counted between two and nine times. The chain joins TRBV7-9 to TRBJ2-7, with D tentatively TRBD2 (6 bases). V shed 5 bases and J shed 0 bases, with 17 bases lying between them. CDR1 SEHNR and CDR2 FQNEAQ come from the germline V gene (reference sequence). The CDR3 is 16 amino acids. CDR3 region: CASSPRWGDSSYEQYF. CDR3 DNA: TGTGCCAGCAGCCCACGCTGGGGGGATAGCTCCTACGAGCAGTACTTC.

V gene TRBV4-2 combines with J gene TRBJ2-1; tentative D call: TRBD2 (6 bases). Per germline, CDR1 LGHNA and CDR2 YNFKEQ. Between the trimmed V and J ends, which lost 0 bases and 6 bases, there was a span of 15 bases. There are 16 residues in the CDR3. The CDR3 DNA follows: TGTGCCAGCAGCCAAGAATCCGGAGGAGGGCGCAATGAGCAGTTCTTC. Its protein product is CASSQESGGGRNEQFF.

The rearrangement uses TRBV7-9 and TRBJ1-2; D remains ambiguous. The CDR3 spans 18 residues. Germline V CDR1 and CDR2: SEHNR, FQNEAQ (reference sequence). Trimming took 4 bases from V and 0 from J, leaving 21 bases between them. The CDR3 loop reads CASSSSSTRNPPNYGYTF. The CDR3 bases are TGTGCCAGCAGCTCCAGCTCGACACGTAATCCCCCTAACTATGGCTACACCTTC.

The V and J genes are TRBV19 and TRBJ1-1; 7 bases match TRBD1. V lost 4 bases to trimming and J lost 4 bases; unmatched junction nucleotides: 9. The germline V gene encodes CDR1 LNHDA and CDR2 SQIVND (reference sequence). This CDR3 has 15 residues. CDR3 coding DNA: TGTGCCAGTAGTACAACAGGGGCAGGGGGCACTGAAGCTTTCTTT. Translating gives CASSTTGAGGTEAFF. Using reference TRBV19 and TRBJ1-1 for the parts outside the CDR3, the full variable domain is DGGITQSPKYLFRKEGQNVTLSCEQNLNHDAMYWYRQDPGQGLRLIYYSQIVNDFQKGDIAEGYSVSREKKESFPLTVTSAQKNPTAFYLCASSTTGAGGTEAFFGQGTRLTVV.

V is TRBV5-6 and J is TRBJ1-6; weak D call: TRBD1 (6 bases). Trimming took off 5 bases at V and 9 bases at J, with 15 bases between the two ends. The CDR3 length is 14 residues. CDR1 and CDR2 from the germline V gene are SGHDT and YYEEEE. Here the CDR3 DNA reads TGTGCCAGCAGGTCAGGGGTCCCCTCTTCACCCCTCCACTTT. It encodes CASRSGVPSSPLHF.

The J gene is TRBJ2-2, the V gene TRBV27, with D perhaps matching TRBD2 (5 bases). CDR3 size: 14 residues. Germline assignment: CDR1 MNHEY and CDR2 SMNVEV (reference sequence). Trimming took off 6 bases at V and 6 bases at J, with 14 bases between the two ends. The CDR3 reads CASSPQNGAGELFF. DNA of the CDR3: TGTGCCAGCAGCCCCCAAAACGGGGCCGGGGAGCTGTTTTTT.

The chain employs TRBV19 and TRBJ2-1; 7 bases map to TRBD2. The germline V gene has CDR1 LNHDA and CDR2 SQIVND (reference sequence). The CDR3 is 14 residues long. V was pared by 5 bases and J by 8 bases, with 9 bases of the junction left unmatched. CDR3 in amino acids: CASSDGAGADEQFF. In DNA form, the CDR3 reads TGTGCCAGTAGTGATGGCGCGGGAGCGGATGAGCAGTTCTTC.

Turning to this clone: Other DNA variants within this sample encode the same CDR3. The CDR3 DNA reads TGTGCCAGCAGTTTAAGACAGGGAAGCTACGAGCAGTACTTC. Residues: CASSLRQGSYEQYF. The V call is TRBV27, the J call TRBJ2-7; 7 nucleotides align to TRBD1. The V segment lost 2 bases and the J segment 3 bases; nucleotides outside the gene matches: 4. Germline CDR1 MNHEY, CDR2 SMNVEV (reference sequence). The CDR3 runs to 14 residues.

In this sample, this clone turned up once. J is TRBJ2-3 and V is TRBV20-1; TRBD2 aligns across 8 bases. V shed 3 bases and J 0 bases; nucleotides not matched to a gene: 8. There are 16 residues in the CDR3. The germline CDR1 and CDR2 sequences are DFQATT and SNEGSKA (reference sequence). The DNA of the CDR3 is TGCAGTGCTAGTCCACTATCTAGCGGGAGCACAGATACGCAGTATTTT. Its translation is CSASPLSSGSTDTQYF.

The V gene is TRBV21-1, the J gene TRBJ2-6; TRBD1, as called in the table, went unchecked against the DNA. TRBV21-1 is listed as a pseudogene. The CDR3 contains 21 residues. In DNA, the CDR3 is TGTGCCAGCAGCAAAAAGTTTCTGTGGACAGGGTCACTTTCTGGGGCCAACGTCCTGACTTTC. Protein sequence: CASSKKFLWTGSLSGANVLTF.

In DNA form, the CDR3 reads TGTGCCAGCAGTGAGGGCAGGCGCATTAACTATGGCTACACCTTC. Amino acids: CASSEGRRINYGYTF. This rearrangement joins TRBV2 to TRBJ1-2; no clear D gene. The CDR3 has 15 amino acids. V was pared by 3 bases and J by 1 base, with 12 bases between. Germline-derived CDR1 and CDR2 are SNHLY and FYNNEI. Complete variable domain (other parts from reference TRBV2 and TRBJ1-2): EPEVTQTPSHQVTQMGQEVILRCVPISNHLYFYWYRQILGQKVEFLVSFYNNEISEKSEIFDDQFSVERPDGSNFTLKIRSTKLEDSAMYFCASSEGRRINYGYTFGSGTRLTVV.

This clone was observed a single time. CDR3: CASSGGQGGDEQYF. The CDR3 DNA follows: TGTGCCAGCAGCGGAGGACAGGGAGGCGACGAGCAGTACTTC. The chain employs TRBV9 and TRBJ2-7, with 8 bases fitting TRBD1. V was pared by 3 bases and J by 5 bases, with 7 bases of the junction left unmatched. The CDR3 sequence is 14 residues long. Per germline, CDR1 SGDLS and CDR2 YYNGEE. The full variable domain, completed using reference TRBV9 and TRBJ2-7, is DSGVTQTPKHLITATGQRVTLRCSPRSGDLSVYWYQQSLDQGLQFLIQYYNGEERAKGNILERFSAQQFPDLHSELNLSSLELGDSALYFCASSGGQGGDEQYFGPGTRLTVT.

The rearrangement joins TRBV6-5 to TRBJ1-5; D possibly corresponds to TRBD1 (6 bases). V lost 6 bases, J lost 7 bases, and 16 bases lay in between. This CDR3 is built from 14 residues. Germline V gives CDR1 MNHEY, CDR2 SVGAGI. CDR3 in amino acids: CASRRTAMVQPQHF. The CDR3 region has the DNA TGTGCCAGCAGGAGGACAGCGATGGTCCAGCCCCAGCATTTT.

The V call is TRBV7-9, the J call TRBJ2-5; 8 bases align to TRBD1. The germline V gene has CDR1 SEHNR and CDR2 FQNEAQ (reference sequence). The V gene end was trimmed by 0 bases and the J gene end by 3 bases; junction bases not matched to a gene: 6. The CDR3 contains 16 residues. The CDR3 coding sequence is TGTGCCAGCAGCTTAGCTGCTTCAGGGGGCGAAGAGACCCAGTACTTC. It specifies CASSLAASGGEETQYF. Supplemented by reference TRBV7-9 and TRBJ2-5, the full variable domain reads DTGVSQNPRHKITKRGQNVTFRCDPISEHNRLYWYRQTLGQGPEFLTYFQNEAQLEKSRLLSDRFSAERPKGSFSTLEIQRTEQGDSAMYLCASSLAASGGEETQYFGPGTRLLVL.

The sample holds one count of this clone. The CDR3 reads CASSYGTSATGELFF. DNA of the CDR3: TGTGCCAGCAGTTACGGGACTAGCGCCACCGGGGAGCTGTTTTTT. The chain couples TRBV6-2 or TRBV6-3 to TRBJ2-2, with 10 positions matching TRBD2. Germline CDR1 and CDR2: MNHEY and SVGEGT. After removal of 2 bases from V and 4 bases from J, the junction contained 1 base not matched to a gene. This CDR3 is built from 15 residues.

The gene calls are TRBV25-1 and TRBJ2-5; 7 nucleotides match TRBD1. After removal of 3 bases from V and 2 bases from J, the junction contained 6 bases not matched to a gene. CDR1 is MGHDK and CDR2 is SYGVNS in the germline V gene. The CDR3 has 15 residues. CDR3 residues: CASSEGQTYQETQYF. Written as DNA, the CDR3 is TGTGCCAGCAGTGAGGGACAGACCTATCAAGAGACCCAGTACTTC.

This clone was seen once. This chain connects TRBV7-2 to TRBJ2-1; possibly TRBD2 for D (6 bases). The CDR3 spans 16 residues. Per the germline V gene, CDR1 is SGHTA and CDR2 is FQGNSA. V shed 6 bases and J shed 5 bases, with 20 bases lying between them. CDR3 bases: TGTGCCAGCAGGCACGGCTGGGGGGACCCGGACAATGAGCAGTTCTTC. It is translated as CASRHGWGDPDNEQFF.

The J gene is TRBJ1-5, the V gene TRBV7-2, with D possibly being TRBD1 (6 bases). The CDR3 runs 17 residues. Trimming took off 3 bases at V and 3 bases at J, with 18 bases between the two ends. Germline-derived CDR1 and CDR2 are SGHTA and FQGNSA. This CDR3 is CASSLNPGGDTNQPQHF. CDR3 nucleotide sequence: TGTGCCAGCAGCTTGAACCCCGGGGGGGACACCAATCAGCCCCAGCATTTT.

The J gene is TRBJ1-5, the V gene TRBV28, with D possibly matching TRBD1 (5 bases). The CDR3 spans 15 residues. In germline, CDR1 is MDHEN, CDR2 SYDVKM. The V and J ends lost 5 bases and 3 bases respectively, with 14 bases between them. This CDR3 is CASSVLAGTNQPQHF. In nucleotides, the CDR3 is TGTGCCAGCAGTGTACTCGCGGGGACCAATCAGCCCCAGCATTTT.

This chain links TRBV5-1 with TRBJ2-3; perhaps TRBD1 as D (6 bases). The CDR3 is 15 residues long. Germline V gene data show CDR1 as SGHRS and CDR2 as YFSETQ. Trimming removed 3 bases at V and 0 bases at J, with 11 bases between. The DNA of the CDR3 is TGCGCCAGCAGCTCCGGGACAATGAGCACAGATACGCAGTATTTT. This codes for CASSSGTMSTDTQYF.

This clone has at least ten counts. This sequence joins TRBV7-3 and TRBJ2-3; TRBD2 matches at 12 bases. V lost 2 bases and J lost 3; bases outside the gene matches: 6. Germline CDR1 is SGHTA and CDR2 is FQGTGA. CDR3 length: 17 amino acids. CDR3 DNA sequence: TGTGCCAGCAGCTTACGGCTAGCGGGAGGGCCGACAGATACGCAGTATTTT. It yields the protein CASSLRLAGGPTDTQYF.

J is TRBJ1-2 and V is TRBV29-1; no definite D call. This CDR3 spans 14 amino acids. V dropped 0 bases and J dropped 4 bases, with 12 bases sitting between them. Per the germline V gene, CDR1 is SQVTM and CDR2 is ANQGSEA. The CDR3 protein is CSVEDREVVYGYTF. The CDR3, as DNA: TGCAGCGTTGAAGATCGAGAGGTGGTCTATGGCTACACCTTC.

This clone was seen only once. This chain uses TRBV4-1 with TRBJ2-1; possibly TRBD2 for D (6 bases). Germline V gene lookup returns CDR1 MGHRA and CDR2 YSYEKL. Trimming left V 6 bases short and J 2 bases short, with 17 bases between. CDR3 length equals 16 residues. In DNA, the CDR3 is TGCGCCAGCAGTCCAAGGTCATCGGGGGCCTACAATGAGCAGTTCTTC. This sequence encodes CASSPRSSGAYNEQFF.

The chain's CDR3 is CATSLGTNEQFF. DNA of the CDR3: TGTGCCACCAGCCTAGGAACCAATGAGCAGTTCTTC. V usage is TRBV24-1 and J usage is TRBJ2-1; D call uncertain. The V end lost 7 bases, the J end lost 6 bases, and 9 bases lay between the germline ends. The CDR3 extends over 12 amino acids. The germline V gene encodes CDR1 KGHDR and CDR2 SFDVKD.